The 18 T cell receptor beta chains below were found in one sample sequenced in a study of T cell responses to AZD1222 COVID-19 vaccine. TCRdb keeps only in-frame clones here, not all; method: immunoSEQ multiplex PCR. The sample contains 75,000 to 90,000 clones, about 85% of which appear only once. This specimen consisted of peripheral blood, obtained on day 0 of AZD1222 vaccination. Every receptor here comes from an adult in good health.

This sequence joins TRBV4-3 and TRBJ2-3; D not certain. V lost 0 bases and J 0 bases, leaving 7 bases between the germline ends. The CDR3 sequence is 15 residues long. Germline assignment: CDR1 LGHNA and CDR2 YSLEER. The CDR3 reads CASSQESLSTDTQYF. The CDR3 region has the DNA TGCGCCAGCAGCCAAGAGAGCCTCAGCACAGATACGCAGTATTTT.

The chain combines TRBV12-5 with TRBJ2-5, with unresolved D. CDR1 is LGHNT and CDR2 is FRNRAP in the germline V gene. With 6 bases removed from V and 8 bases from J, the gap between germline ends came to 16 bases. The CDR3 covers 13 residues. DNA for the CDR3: TGTGCTAGTGGCCAGGACGGCGGCGGAACCCAGTACTTC. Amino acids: CASGQDGGGTQYF. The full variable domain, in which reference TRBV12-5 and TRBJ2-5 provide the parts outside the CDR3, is DARVTQTPRHKVTEMGQEVTMRCQPILGHNTVFWYRQTMMQGLELLAYFRNRAPLDDSGMPKDRFSAEMPDATLATLKIQPSEPRDSAVYFCASGQDGGGTQYFGPGTRLLVL.

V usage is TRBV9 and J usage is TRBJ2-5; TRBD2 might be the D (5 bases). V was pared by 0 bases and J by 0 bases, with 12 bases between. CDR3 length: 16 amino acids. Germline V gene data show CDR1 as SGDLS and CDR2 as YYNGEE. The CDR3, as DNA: TGTGCCAGCAGCGTAGGAGGGTTGAGGTACCAAGAGACCCAGTACTTC. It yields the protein CASSVGGLRYQETQYF.

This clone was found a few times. CDR3 protein: CASSMFEGLASDTQYF. The CDR3 DNA reads as TGTGCCAGTAGTATGTTTGAGGGACTAGCGTCAGATACGCAGTATTTT. The chain combines TRBV19 with TRBJ2-3, with TRBD2 identical over 10 bases. V lost 3 bases to trimming and J lost 4 bases; unmatched junction nucleotides: 7. CDR1 is LNHDA, CDR2 SQIVND, per germline (reference sequence). This CDR3 is built from 16 residues.

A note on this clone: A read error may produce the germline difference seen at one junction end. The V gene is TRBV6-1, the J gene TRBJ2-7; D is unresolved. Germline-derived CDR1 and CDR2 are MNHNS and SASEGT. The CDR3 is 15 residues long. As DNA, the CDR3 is TGTGCCAGCAGGGAAGGGCCGTCTCACCTCTACGAGCAGTACTTC. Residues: CASREGPSHLYEQYF.

As DNA, the CDR3 is TGTGCCAGCAGTTTAGCGGGGGCGAACGGCTACACCTTC. Amino acids: CASSLAGANGYTF. The V and J genes are TRBV12-3 or TRBV12-4 and TRBJ1-2; D might be TRBD1 (6 bases). The V end lost 0 bases, the J end lost 8 bases, and 10 bases lay between the germline ends. The CDR3 runs to 13 residues.

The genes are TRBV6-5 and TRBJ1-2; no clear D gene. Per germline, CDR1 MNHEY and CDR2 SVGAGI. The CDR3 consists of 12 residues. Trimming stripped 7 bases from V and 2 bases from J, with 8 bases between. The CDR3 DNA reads TGTGCCAGCACCCAGAAAAACTATGGCTACACCTTC. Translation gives CASTQKNYGYTF.

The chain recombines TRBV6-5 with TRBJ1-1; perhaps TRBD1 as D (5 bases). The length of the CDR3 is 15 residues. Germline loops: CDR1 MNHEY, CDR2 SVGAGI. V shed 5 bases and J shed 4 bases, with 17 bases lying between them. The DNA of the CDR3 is TGTGCCAGCAGTCCTGGGGCGCGGAGTAGCACTGAAGCTTTCTTT. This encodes CASSPGARSSTEAFF.

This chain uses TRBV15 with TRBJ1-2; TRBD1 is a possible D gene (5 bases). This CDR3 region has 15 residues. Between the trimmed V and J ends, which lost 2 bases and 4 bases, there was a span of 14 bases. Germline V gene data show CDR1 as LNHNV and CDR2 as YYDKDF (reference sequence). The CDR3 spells CATSRNLRDPYGYTF. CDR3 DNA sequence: TGTGCCACCAGCAGAAATCTCAGGGACCCCTATGGCTACACCTTC.

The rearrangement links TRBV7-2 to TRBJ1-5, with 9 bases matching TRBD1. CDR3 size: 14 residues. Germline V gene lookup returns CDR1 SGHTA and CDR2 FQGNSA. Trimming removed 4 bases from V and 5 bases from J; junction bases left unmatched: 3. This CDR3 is CASSWTGEDQPQHF. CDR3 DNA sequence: TGTGCCAGCAGCTGGACAGGGGAGGATCAGCCCCAGCATTTT.

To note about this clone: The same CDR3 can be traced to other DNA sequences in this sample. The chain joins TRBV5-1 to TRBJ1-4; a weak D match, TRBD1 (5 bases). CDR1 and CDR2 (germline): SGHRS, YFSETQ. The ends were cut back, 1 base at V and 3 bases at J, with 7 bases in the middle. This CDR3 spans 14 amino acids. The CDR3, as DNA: TGCGCCAGCAGCTTGATGGGGGCTAATGAAAAACTGTTTTTT. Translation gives CASSLMGANEKLFF.

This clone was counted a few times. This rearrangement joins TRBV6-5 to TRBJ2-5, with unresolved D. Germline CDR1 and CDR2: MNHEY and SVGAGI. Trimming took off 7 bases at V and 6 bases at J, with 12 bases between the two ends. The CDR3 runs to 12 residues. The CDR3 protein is CASKASGKTQYF. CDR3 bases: TGTGCCAGCAAGGCCTCCGGAAAGACCCAGTACTTC.

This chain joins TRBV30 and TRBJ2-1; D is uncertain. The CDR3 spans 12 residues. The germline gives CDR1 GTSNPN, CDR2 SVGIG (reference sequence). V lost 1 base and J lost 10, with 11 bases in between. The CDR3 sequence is CAWSALRWEQFF. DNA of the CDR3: TGTGCCTGGAGTGCCCTTAGATGGGAGCAGTTCTTC. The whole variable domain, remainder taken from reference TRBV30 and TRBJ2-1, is SQTIHQWPATLVQPVGSPLSLECTVEGTSNPNLYWYRQAAGRGLQLLFYSVGIGQISSEVPQNLSASRPQDRQFILSSKKLLLSDSGFYLCAWSALRWEQFFGPGTRLTVL.

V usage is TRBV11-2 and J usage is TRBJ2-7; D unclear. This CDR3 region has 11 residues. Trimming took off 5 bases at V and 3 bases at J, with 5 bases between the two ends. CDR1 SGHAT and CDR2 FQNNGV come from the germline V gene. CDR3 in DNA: TGTGCCAGCAGCCACAACTACGAGCAGTACTTC. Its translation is CASSHNYEQYF. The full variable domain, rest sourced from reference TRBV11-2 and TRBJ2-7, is EAGVAQSPRYKIIEKRQSVAFWCNPISGHATLYWYQQILGQGPKLLIQFQNNGVVDDSQLPKDRFSAERLKGVDSTLKIQPAKLEDSAVYLCASSHNYEQYFGPGTRLTVT.

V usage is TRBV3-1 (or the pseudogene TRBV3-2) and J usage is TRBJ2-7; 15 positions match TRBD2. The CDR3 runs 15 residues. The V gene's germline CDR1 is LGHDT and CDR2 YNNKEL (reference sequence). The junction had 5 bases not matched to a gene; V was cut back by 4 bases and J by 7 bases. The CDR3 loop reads CASSPGLAGGLEQYF. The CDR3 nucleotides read TGTGCCAGCAGCCCGGGACTAGCGGGGGGCCTGGAGCAGTACTTC.

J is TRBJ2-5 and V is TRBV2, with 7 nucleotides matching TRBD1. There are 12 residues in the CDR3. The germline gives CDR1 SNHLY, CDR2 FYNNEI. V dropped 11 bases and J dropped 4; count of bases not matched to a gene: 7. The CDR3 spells CASQGVGETQYF. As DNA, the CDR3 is TGTGCCTCCCAGGGGGTAGGAGAGACCCAGTACTTC.

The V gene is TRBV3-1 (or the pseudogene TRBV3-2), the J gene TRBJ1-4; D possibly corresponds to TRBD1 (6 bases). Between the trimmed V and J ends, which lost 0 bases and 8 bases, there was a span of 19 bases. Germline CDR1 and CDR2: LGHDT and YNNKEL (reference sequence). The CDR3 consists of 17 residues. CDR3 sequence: CASSQDTTGTGREKLFF. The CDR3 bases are TGTGCCAGCAGCCAAGACACCACCGGAACAGGGAGAGAAAAACTGTTTTTT.

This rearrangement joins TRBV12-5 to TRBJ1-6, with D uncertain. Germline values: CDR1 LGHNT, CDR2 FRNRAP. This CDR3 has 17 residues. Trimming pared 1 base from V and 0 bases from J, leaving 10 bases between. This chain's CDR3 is CASGLGLASSYNSPLHF. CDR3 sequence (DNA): TGTGCTAGTGGTTTGGGGCTGGCTAGCTCCTATAATTCACCCCTCCACTTT.